This TCR beta chain was captured in a study of cytomegalovirus exposure and HLA in healthy donors. Concerning this clone itself: Its antigen is currently unknown.

Primers included in the PCR were 60 Vbeta and 13 Jbeta primers. The method was immunoSEQ multiplex PCR; TCRdb's version includes in-frame clones alone and lacks a portion of them. The table shows approximately 190,000 clones, with about 80% occurring only once. Study results and limitations: An observed cluster of highly shared sequence variants was recorded as a likely sequencing artifact.

Germline CDR1 is SGHNT and CDR2 is YYREEE (reference sequence). The CDR3 length is 16 residues. V lost 0 bases and J lost 4, with 13 bases in between. The sample was PBMCs. The sequence was obtained from a woman aged 50 to 60 in good health and CMV-seropositive. The rearrangement joins TRBV5-4 to TRBJ2-2, with D possibly being TRBD2 (5 bases). CDR3 sequence: CASSLVEVASTGELFF. The CDR3 DNA sequence: TGTGCCAGCAGCTTGGTGGAGGTGGCGAGCACCGGGGAGCTGTTTTTT. The complete variable domain, with remaining parts taken from reference TRBV5-4 and TRBJ2-2, reads ETGVTQSPTHLIKTRGQQVTLRCSSQSGHNTVSWYQQALGQGPQFIFQYYREEENGRGNFPPRFSGLQFPNYSSELNVNALELDDSALYLCASSLVEVASTGELFFGEGSRLTVL.